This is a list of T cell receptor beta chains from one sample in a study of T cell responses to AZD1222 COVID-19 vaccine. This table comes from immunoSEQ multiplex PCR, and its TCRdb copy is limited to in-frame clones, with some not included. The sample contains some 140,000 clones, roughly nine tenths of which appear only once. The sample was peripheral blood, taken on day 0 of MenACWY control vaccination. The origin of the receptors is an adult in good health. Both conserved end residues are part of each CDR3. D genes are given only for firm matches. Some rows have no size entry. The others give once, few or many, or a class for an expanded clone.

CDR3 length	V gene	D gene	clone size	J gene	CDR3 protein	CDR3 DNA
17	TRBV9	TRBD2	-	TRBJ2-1	CASSVGTSGGSYNEQFF	TGTGCCAGCAGCGTAGGGACTAGCGGGGGCTCCTACAATGAGCAGTTCTTC
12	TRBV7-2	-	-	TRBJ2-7	CASSLAGGEQYF	TGTGCCAGCAGCTTAGCAGGGGGTGAGCAGTACTTC
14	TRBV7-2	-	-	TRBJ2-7	CASSPPGLDGEQYF	TGTGCCAGCAGCCCTCCGGGACTCGACGGCGAGCAGTACTTC
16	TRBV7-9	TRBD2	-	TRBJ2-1	CASSTGLAGIQDEQFF	TGTGCCAGCAGCACGGGACTAGCGGGGATCCAGGATGAGCAGTTCTTC
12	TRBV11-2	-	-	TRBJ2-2	CASSLGSGELFF	TGTGCCAGCAGCTTAGGATCGGGGGAGCTGTTTTTT
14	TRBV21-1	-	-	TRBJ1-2	CASPETADPYGYTF	TGTGCCAGCCCCGAAACGGCAGACCCCTATGGCTACACCTTC
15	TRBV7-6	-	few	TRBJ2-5	CASSLDNSPSETQYF	TGTGCCAGCAGCTTAGACAACAGCCCCTCGGAGACCCAGTACTTC
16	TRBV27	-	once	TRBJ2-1	CASGEGSGFAYNEQFF	TGTGCCAGCGGTGAGGGGTCAGGGTTTGCCTACAATGAGCAGTTCTTC
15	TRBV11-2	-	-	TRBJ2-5	CASSLALNRGETQYF	TGTGCCAGCAGCTTGGCTCTAAACCGGGGGGAGACCCAGTACTTC
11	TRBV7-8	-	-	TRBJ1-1	CASSPYTEAFF	TGTGCCAGCAGCCCATACACTGAAGCTTTCTTT
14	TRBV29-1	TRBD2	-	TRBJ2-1	CSVALAGGQGEQFF	TGCAGCGTTGCTCTAGCGGGAGGGCAAGGTGAGCAGTTCTTC
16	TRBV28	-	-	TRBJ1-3	CASSLMGRAAGNTIYF	TGTGCCAGCAGTTTAATGGGCAGGGCTGCTGGAAACACCATATATTTT
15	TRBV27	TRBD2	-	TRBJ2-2	CASSLGGRVTGELFF	TGTGCCAGCAGTTTGGGCGGGAGAGTAACCGGGGAGCTGTTTTTT
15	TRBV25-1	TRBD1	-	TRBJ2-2	CASQDGTGVTGELFF	TGTGCCAGCCAGGACGGGACAGGGGTCACCGGGGAGCTGTTTTTT
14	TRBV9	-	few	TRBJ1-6	CASSRGDGRSPLHF	TGTGCCAGCAGCAGGGGGGACGGGCGGTCACCCCTCCACTTT
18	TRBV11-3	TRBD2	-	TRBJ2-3	CASSLAWTSGSRPDTQYF	TGTGCCAGCAGCTTAGCCTGGACTAGCGGGAGCCGACCAGATACGCAGTATTTT
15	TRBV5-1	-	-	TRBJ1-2	CASSVGDLYNYGYTF	TGCGCCAGCAGCGTGGGGGACCTGTATAACTATGGCTACACCTTC
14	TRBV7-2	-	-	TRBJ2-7	CASSLGLRPYEQYF	TGTGCCAGCAGCTTAGGGCTCAGACCCTACGAGCAGTACTTC
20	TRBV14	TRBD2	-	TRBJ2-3	CASSPRLGRLAGGPPDTQYF	TGTGCCAGCAGCCCTCGCCTCGGCAGACTAGCGGGGGGCCCGCCAGATACGCAGTATTTT